This T cell receptor beta chain was identified during a study of T cells in Graves' hyperthyroidism and ophthalmopathy. The CDR3 regions of TCR beta were amplified from RNA transcripts. TCR CDR3 regions were first amplified by RT-PCR with HTBI primers. MiXCR was run by TCRdb on the multiplex PCR reads, yielding one entry per CDR3 protein. The sample lists roughly 420,000 distinct CDR3 sequences, approximately 15% occurring once. The CDR3 loop spans 15 amino acids. CDR1 is SGHTA, CDR2 FQGNSA, per germline. V lost 5 bases to trimming and J lost 1 base, with 12 bases between them. Findings of the study overall: Most thyroid clonotypes that were expanded above 0.001 also turned up in blood.

As to this clonotype: The antigen remains undetermined.

Material for sequencing was blood. The origin of this receptor is a young woman with Graves' hyperthyroidism. The chain joins TRBV7-2 to TRBJ1-5; a weak D match, TRBD1 (6 bases). Written as DNA, the CDR3 is TGTGCCAGCAGCCGAGGACAGCTAAGCAATCAGCCCCAGCATTTT. The encoded protein is CASSRGQLSNQPQHF.